Listed below are T cell receptor beta chains from one sample, sequenced in a study of blood T cell repertoires in COVID-19. TCRdb's table, derived via immunoSEQ multiplex PCR, lists solely in-frame clones and lacks some. The data hold 200,000 to 250,000 clones, with around nine tenths observed a single time. Source material: peripheral blood. The receptors shown here come from a woman aged 60 to 75 who had recovered from COVID-19. Both conserved end residues are part of each CDR3. D genes are given only for firm matches. A clone size is listed for some rows: how often the clone was seen (once, few, many), or a class if it is expanded.

>-|TRBV10-3|TRBJ2-5|-
TGTGCCATCAGTGAATCCGGGGGGCCGAGGGGGACCCAGTACTTC
CAISESGGPRGTQYF
>-|TRBV9|TRBJ1-2|-
TGTGCCAGCAGCGCGCGGGGGGCGAGCTATGGCTACACCTTC
CASSARGASYGYTF
>-|TRBV7-2|TRBJ1-5|-
TGTGCCAGCAGCTTAAACAGGGATCAGCCCCAGCATTTT
CASSLNRDQPQHF
>-|TRBV27|TRBJ2-3|TRBD1
TGTGCCAGCAGTCAACCCCGGGACAGGGGAGCAGATACGCAGTATTTT
CASSQPRDRGADTQYF
>-|TRBV29-1|TRBJ2-3|-
TGCAGCGTTGGTGGTCAGAGCACAGATACGCAGTATTTT
CSVGGQSTDTQYF
>-|TRBV5-1|TRBJ2-1|TRBD2
TGCGCCAGCAGCCCGGGACTAGTTCGGTCCTACAATGAGCAGTTCTTC
CASSPGLVRSYNEQFF
>-|TRBV28|TRBJ1-5|TRBD1
TGTGCCAGCAGTTTGGGACAGGGTTCCTATAGCAATCAGCCCCAGCATTTT
CASSLGQGSYSNQPQHF
>-|TRBV9|TRBJ2-2|TRBD2
TGTGCCAGCAGCGCGACCGGGACTAGCGGGGTTGTGAACACCGGGGAGCTGTTTTTT
CASSATGTSGVVNTGELFF
>-|TRBV6-2/TRBV6-3|TRBJ2-1|TRBD2
TGTGCCAGCAGTTATTTGGGGTCTGTTGGTCGTCTAGCGGACTCCTACAATGAGCAGTTCTTC
CASSYLGSVGRLADSYNEQFF
>few|TRBV5-1|TRBJ1-6|-
TGCGCCAGCAGACAGTTTACAGGGTCACCCCTCCACTTT
CASRQFTGSPLHF
>-|TRBV14|TRBJ1-2|TRBD1
TGTGCCAGCAGCCGGTCGGACAGGGCGGTTGGCTACACCTTC
CASSRSDRAVGYTF
>-|TRBV28|TRBJ1-2|TRBD1
TGTGCCAGCAGTTTAGGGGGACAGGGTTATTACTATGGCTACACCTTC
CASSLGGQGYYYGYTF
>-|TRBV10-3|TRBJ2-1|-
TGTGCCATCAGAGGGACAAGCATAAACAATGAGCAGTTCTTC
CAIRGTSINNEQFF
>-|TRBV7-8|TRBJ2-7|-
TGTGCCAGCAGCCTTACCTACGAGCAGTACTTC
CASSLTYEQYF
>-|TRBV5-6|TRBJ1-5|TRBD1
TGTGCCAGCAGCCGGACAGGGCTCAGTCAGCCCCAGCATTTT
CASSRTGLSQPQHF
>-|TRBV6-5|TRBJ2-1|-
TGTGCCAGCACCCCGGAGGACTATAATCGAGGTGAGCAGTTCTTC
CASTPEDYNRGEQFF
>once|TRBV14|TRBJ2-3|-
TGTGCCAGCAGCCAGAGGGGACGGGGGTCCGATACGCAGTATTTT
CASSQRGRGSDTQYF
>-|TRBV29-1|TRBJ2-3|TRBD1
TGCAGCGTGACTCCGGGACAGGGGGATTCCACAGATACGCAGTATTTT
CSVTPGQGDSTDTQYF
>-|TRBV28|TRBJ1-4|TRBD1
TGTGCCAGCAGACCCGACAGGGGGGATGAAAAACTGTTTTTT
CASRPDRGDEKLFF
>-|TRBV6-5|TRBJ2-7|-
TGTGCCAGCAGCATTTCAGACTTCCCCTACGAGCAGTACTTC
CASSISDFPYEQYF
>few|TRBV7-8|TRBJ1-1|-
TGTGCCAGCAGCTCTACGCGGAGGGTGAACACTGAAGCTTTCTTT
CASSSTRRVNTEAFF
>-|TRBV6-5|TRBJ2-3|TRBD2
TGTGCAACTAGCGGGGGCCCCACAGATACGCAGTATTTT
CATSGGPTDTQYF
>few|TRBV4-2|TRBJ2-2|-
TGTGCCAGCAGCCAAGCCCAGGGTTTTTCCGGGGAGCTGTTTTTT
CASSQAQGFSGELFF
>-|TRBV7-2|TRBJ2-6|-
TGTGCCAGCAGCTTAAACGGTGGCTCTGGGGCCAACGTCCTGACTTTC
CASSLNGGSGANVLTF
>-|TRBV4-3|TRBJ2-7|-
TGCGCCAGCAGCCAAGAAAGAGGGCTAGGTTCCTACGAGCAGTACTTC
CASSQERGLGSYEQYF
>-|TRBV3-1/TRBV3-2|TRBJ2-7|TRBD2
TGTGCCAGCAGCCAGCGCGGGGGGATCGAGCAGTACTTC
CASSQRGGIEQYF
>-|TRBV7-2|TRBJ1-2|TRBD1
TGTGCCAGCAGCCCCCCGGGACAGGGGATACATGGCTACACCTTC
CASSPPGQGIHGYTF
>-|TRBV6-5|TRBJ1-3|-
TGTGCCAGCAGTTATTCGTCGGGGTCTGGAAACACCATATATTTT
CASSYSSGSGNTIYF
>once|TRBV21-1|TRBJ2-7|-
TGTGCCAGCAGCAAACCGCCCAGCGGGGGGAACTACGAGCAGTACTTC
CASSKPPSGGNYEQYF
>-|TRBV18|TRBJ2-7|TRBD2
TGTGCCAGCTCACCAATGCGGGAGCACGAGCAGTACTTC
CASSPMREHEQYF
>-|TRBV19|TRBJ1-2|-
TGTGCCAGTAGTTATAAGCCGGGTACTAACTATGGCTACACCTTC
CASSYKPGTNYGYTF
>-|TRBV11-1|TRBJ2-3|TRBD2
TGTGCCAGCACTCTAGCGGGATCGGATACGCAGTATTTT
CASTLAGSDTQYF
>-|TRBV7-9|TRBJ1-2|-
TGTGCCAGCAGCTTAGAAGGCAGGGGTAAGGGAGGCTACACCTTC
CASSLEGRGKGGYTF
>-|TRBV9|TRBJ1-4|-
TGTGCCAGCAGCGTAGTCTGCTCACGAGGGAAGGCTAATGAAAAACTGTTTTTT
CASSVVCSRGKANEKLFF
>-|TRBV6-1|TRBJ2-5|-
TGTGCCAGCAGTGATCCAAAAGCTGTTACAGGGTTGGAGACCCAGTACTTC
CASSDPKAVTGLETQYF
>-|TRBV18|TRBJ2-5|TRBD1
TGTGCCAGCTCACGGATGACAGGGGCTTTAGAGACCCAGTACTTC
CASSRMTGALETQYF
>-|TRBV4-1|TRBJ1-1|-
TGCGCCAGCAGCCAAGATCGGGGGACTGAAGCTTTCTTT
CASSQDRGTEAFF
>-|TRBV28|TRBJ1-5|-
TGTGCCAGCAGTTCCAACTCAGGTTTTTTTGGCAATCAGCCCCAGCATTTT
CASSSNSGFFGNQPQHF
>-|TRBV5-6|TRBJ2-7|TRBD1
TGTGCCAGCACCACAGGGGAGATAGCCTACGAGCAGTACTTC
CASTTGEIAYEQYF
>-|TRBV7-7|TRBJ2-5|-
TGTGCTCTTTTTCAAGAGACCCAGTACTTC
CALFQETQYF